This TCR beta chain originates from a study of blood T cell repertoires in COVID-19. As for the study in general: Acute and convalescent COVID-19 specimens originated in the United States, Italy and Spain. In each case, the material was cDNA or gDNA derived from T cells, B-cell-depleted T cells, or PBMCs.

Original data processing: Estimation of nucleated cell counts was performed using reference gene primer amplification. Here immunoSEQ multiplex PCR was the method, and the copy in TCRdb shows in-frame clones only, minus some. V and J calls plus clone size are reproduced from that table; the DNA served to infer D and trimming. The sample carries tens of thousands of clones, approximately 85% recorded once. The clonotype was recovered from a man older than 75 with acute or convalescent COVID-19. Sequenced input: peripheral blood.

The CDR3 DNA reads as TGTGCCAGCCTACTAGCGAACACCGGGGAGCTGTTTTTT. Its protein is CASLLANTGELFF. The chain recombines TRBV3-1 (or the pseudogene TRBV3-2) with TRBJ2-2, with D maybe TRBD2 (5 bases). In germline, CDR1 is LGHDT, CDR2 YNNKEL (reference sequence). The V end was cut by 8 bases, the J end by 0 bases, with 7 bases between. This CDR3 is built from 13 residues.